Below are 13 T cell receptor beta chains sequenced from a single sample in a study of blood T cell repertoires in COVID-19 (TCRdb year 2020). The library was produced with the immunoSEQ multiplex PCR assay. TCRdb's version of the immuneACCESS table is confined to in-frame rearrangements and falls short of the full clone set. An unresolved V gene accounts for under half of the shortfall where checked; the remainder is of unknown origin. The sample includes around 93,000 clones, with about 81% observed a single time. The ten largest account for approximately 18% of the sample. Sequenced input: peripheral blood. The receptors originated from a man older than 75 with acute or convalescent COVID-19.

The chain is built from TRBV6-5 and TRBJ2-2, with D uncertain. This CDR3 region has 13 residues. Germline V lookup: CDR1 MNHEY, CDR2 SVGAGI. The V end was cut by 11 bases, the J end by 4 bases, with 14 bases between. The chain's CDR3 is CALSRHPTGELFF. CDR3 DNA: TGTGCCCTCTCCAGGCATCCCACCGGGGAGCTGTTTTTT.

The rearrangement links TRBV5-1 to TRBJ2-5; 10 positions agree with TRBD2. The CDR3 length is 15 residues. The junction had 7 bases not matched to a gene; V was cut back by 3 bases and J by 5 bases. Per the germline V gene, CDR1 is SGHRS and CDR2 is YFSETQ. The CDR3 coding sequence is TGCGCCAGCAGCTCAGCGGGAGGGCCGTCGGAGACCCAGTACTTC. Residues: CASSSAGGPSETQYF.

CDR3 loop: CASSLGGGLETQYF. DNA of the CDR3: TGCGCCAGCAGCTTGGGCGGGGGGCTGGAGACCCAGTACTTC. The chain combines TRBV5-1 with TRBJ2-5; 8 bases map to TRBD2. The germline gives CDR1 SGHRS, CDR2 YFSETQ. V trimming: 0 bases; J trimming: 5 bases; junction bases outside the gene matches: 3. The CDR3 has 14 residues.

The chain couples TRBV5-3 to TRBJ2-5; tentative D call: TRBD1 (6 bases). TRBV5-3 is filed as an ORF, its function uncertain. CDR3 length: 13 residues. V dropped 1 base and J dropped 3 bases, with 7 bases sitting between them. The CDR3 here is CARSLTGKETQYF. The CDR3 coding sequence is TGTGCCAGAAGCTTGACAGGGAAAGAGACCCAGTACTTC.

This clone occurred a few times. The chain employs TRBV28 and TRBJ1-5; tentatively, D is TRBD1 (5 bases). The V end lost 4 bases, the J end lost 4 bases, and 14 bases lay between the germline ends. This CDR3 region has 15 residues. Germline V gene data show CDR1 as MDHEN and CDR2 as SYDVKM. CDR3 in amino acids: CASSSGGGWNQPQHF. The CDR3 DNA reads as TGTGCCAGCAGTTCCGGGGGGGGTTGGAATCAGCCCCAGCATTTT.

The rearrangement uses TRBV28 and TRBJ2-5; 8 bases are a match to TRBD2. This CDR3 spans 17 amino acids. Germline CDR1 reads MDHEN; CDR2 reads SYDVKM. The V segment lost 2 bases and the J segment 1 base; nucleotides outside the gene matches: 9. CDR3 sequence (DNA): TGTGCCAGCAGTTTAGGGTTGCGGGGGGCCCTCCAAGAGACCCAGTACTTC. This translates into CASSLGLRGALQETQYF.

V is TRBV6-6 and J is TRBJ1-4; D gene ambiguous. CDR1 is MNHNY, CDR2 SVGAGI, per germline (reference sequence). There are 12 residues in the CDR3. Between the trimmed V and J ends, which lost 7 bases and 6 bases, there was a span of 9 bases. The CDR3 nucleotides are TGTGCCAGCACCCAAACGGATGAAAAACTGTTTTTT. Protein sequence: CASTQTDEKLFF.

This clone came up once. The CDR3 reads CASSSIGVAEYEQYF. Written as DNA, the CDR3 is TGTGCCAGCAGTTCAATCGGGGTAGCGGAATACGAGCAGTACTTC. The J gene is TRBJ2-7, the V gene TRBV6-2 or TRBV6-3; perhaps TRBD2 as D (6 bases). This CDR3 is built from 15 residues. Germline V gene data show CDR1 as MNHEY and CDR2 as SVGEGT. Trimming stripped 4 bases from V and 4 bases from J, with 17 bases between.

This chain connects TRBV28 to TRBJ1-5; no firm D call. V was trimmed by 2 bases and J by 2 bases, leaving 10 bases between them. Germline V CDR1 and CDR2: MDHEN, SYDVKM. The CDR3 spans 15 residues. In DNA form, the CDR3 reads TGTGCCAGCAGTTTACAGGTGAAGGGCAATCAGCCCCAGCATTTT. This sequence encodes CASSLQVKGNQPQHF.

CDR3 DNA: TGTGCCAGCAGTTTTACCCGACAGGGGATCGATCAGCCCCAGCATTTT. Its translation: CASSFTRQGIDQPQHF. The chain joins TRBV6-2 or TRBV6-3 to TRBJ1-5; TRBD1 aligns across 8 bases. J gave up 5 bases and V 4 bases, and 10 bases lay outside the gene matches. The CDR3 is 16 residues long. The germline V gene has CDR1 MNHEY and CDR2 SVGEGT.

The chain joins TRBV19 to TRBJ1-5, with D maybe TRBD1 (5 bases). Trimming took 3 bases from V and 8 from J, leaving 17 bases between them. Germline CDR1 LNHDA, CDR2 SQIVND (reference sequence). The CDR3 is 15 residues long. The CDR3, as DNA: TGTGCCAGTAGTATTTATTCGGGGGGTAAGGAGCCCCAGCATTTT. It specifies CASSIYSGGKEPQHF. Full variable domain (outside the CDR3, taken from reference TRBV19 and TRBJ1-5): DGGITQSPKYLFRKEGQNVTLSCEQNLNHDAMYWYRQDPGQGLRLIYYSQIVNDFQKGDIAEGYSVSREKKESFPLTVTSAQKNPTAFYLCASSIYSGGKEPQHFGDGTRLSIL.

DNA for the CDR3: TGTGCCAGCAGCTTTGGGAGGGTCCAAGAGACCCAGTACTTC. This gives the protein CASSFGRVQETQYF. V usage is TRBV21-1 and J usage is TRBJ2-5; TRBD2, the D gene given by the table, was not confirmed from the DNA. TRBV21-1 is deemed a pseudogene. The CDR3 has 14 residues.

Worth noting for this clone: The junction and the germline gene differ at one end; a read error may be behind it. V is TRBV7-7 and J is TRBJ2-7; D is perhaps TRBD1 (5 bases). The CDR3 has 14 amino acids. Germline loops: CDR1 SSHAT, CDR2 FNYEAQ (reference sequence). This CDR3 reads CASSSNRFSYEQYF. For the CDR3, the DNA is TGTGCTAGCAGCTCGAACAGGTTCTCCTACGAGCAGTACTTC.